These 27 T cell receptor beta chains share one sample of origin, sequenced in a study of blood T cell repertoires in COVID-19. Repertoires were generated with immunoSEQ multiplex PCR, while TCRdb's copy carries only in-frame clones and drops some. This table holds 150,000 to 250,000 clones, roughly 87% found once. The sequenced material came from PBMCs or T cells enriched from blood (not recorded which). The receptors stem from a woman in her twenties or thirties who had recovered from COVID-19.

In its sample, this clone was seen a few times. This sequence joins TRBV15 and TRBJ1-2; TRBD1 matches 11 bases. Germline loops: CDR1 LNHNV, CDR2 YYDKDF (reference sequence). CDR3 length equals 15 residues. The V segment lost 5 bases and the J segment 6 bases; nucleotides outside the gene matches: 8. The CDR3 is CATSGRTGGEDGYTF. For the CDR3, the DNA is TGTGCCACCAGCGGTCGGACAGGGGGCGAAGATGGCTACACCTTC.

The chain joins TRBV2 to TRBJ1-6, with 9 bases identical to TRBD1. This CDR3 comprises 18 residues. CDR1 is SNHLY and CDR2 is FYNNEI in the germline V gene. Losses at the gene ends were 3 bases for V and 9 bases for J; bases not matched to a gene: 15. CDR3 sequence: CASSDWDREPSLSSPLHF. The CDR3, as DNA: TGTGCCAGCAGTGACTGGGACAGGGAACCCTCCCTAAGTTCACCCCTCCACTTT.

The rearrangement uses TRBV5-6 and TRBJ2-1; 9 positions match TRBD1. The CDR3 is made up of 14 amino acids. Germline CDR1 SGHDT, CDR2 YYEEEE. V trimming: 5 bases; J trimming: 6 bases; junction bases outside the gene matches: 6. CDR3 sequence: CASSAGTGINEQFF. DNA for the CDR3: TGTGCCAGCAGTGCCGGGACAGGGATCAATGAGCAGTTCTTC.

The chain couples TRBV6-1 to TRBJ1-5, with TRBD1 matching over 7 bases. Germline V CDR1 and CDR2: MNHNS, SASEGT. The CDR3 runs 16 residues. V was pared by 2 bases and J by 5 bases, with 9 bases of the junction left unmatched. The CDR3 DNA reads as TGTGCCAGCAGTGAAACCTACAGGGGCGGAGATCAGCCCCAGCATTTT. It translates to CASSETYRGGDQPQHF.

This chain connects TRBV27 to TRBJ2-7, with a tentative D call TRBD2 (6 bases). Germline V gene lookup returns CDR1 MNHEY and CDR2 SMNVEV (reference sequence). This CDR3 comprises 14 residues. The germline V and J ends were trimmed by 3 bases and 2 bases, with 11 bases remaining between them. This CDR3 reads CASSFGGGPYEQYF. The CDR3 DNA reads TGTGCCAGCAGTTTTGGGGGAGGACCCTACGAGCAGTACTTC.

The rearrangement links TRBV27 to TRBJ2-7; no firm D call. The CDR3 is made up of 15 amino acids. Per the germline V gene, CDR1 is MNHEY and CDR2 is SMNVEV (reference sequence). Trimming stripped 3 bases from V and 2 bases from J, with 14 bases between. In DNA form, the CDR3 reads TGTGCCAGCAGTTTGGTTTTTCCTGGGCCCTACGAGCAGTACTTC. Translating it yields CASSLVFPGPYEQYF.

V and J are TRBV4-3 and TRBJ2-1; D is uncertain. This CDR3 spans 14 amino acids. CDR1 and CDR2 from the germline V gene are LGHNA and YSLEER. Between the trimmed V and J ends, which lost 0 bases and 5 bases, there was a span of 8 bases. The CDR3, as DNA: TGCGCCAGCAGCCAAGAGCTCGGTGACAATGAGCAGTTCTTC. This gives the protein CASSQELGDNEQFF.

CDR3 in amino acids: CASSPYTGGSDGYTF. In nucleotides, the CDR3 is TGTGCCAGCAGCCCTTACACAGGGGGCTCGGATGGCTACACCTTC. This sequence joins TRBV7-3 and TRBJ1-2, with 9 bases fitting TRBD1. The V segment lost 5 bases and the J segment 6 bases; nucleotides outside the gene matches: 10. The CDR3 is 15 amino acids. Germline CDR1 reads SGHTA; CDR2 reads FQGTGA.

V and J are TRBV9 and TRBJ2-1, with TRBD1 matching over 8 bases. The trim removed 4 bases at V and 6 bases at J, leaving 6 bases unmatched. The CDR3 loop spans 14 amino acids. Germline V gene sequence: CDR1 SGDLS, CDR2 YYNGEE. The CDR3 loop is CASSPPDRGNEQFF. In DNA, the CDR3 is TGTGCCAGCAGCCCCCCCGACAGGGGCAATGAGCAGTTCTTC.

This clone occurred a few times. The chain recombines TRBV29-1 with TRBJ2-1; 9 nucleotides line up with TRBD1. V shed 4 bases, J shed 15 bases, and the junction held 4 bases outside the gene matches. Germline V lookup: CDR1 SQVTM, CDR2 ANQGSEA. CDR3 length: 10 amino acids. CDR3 protein: CSVGDREMFF. CDR3 DNA sequence: TGCAGCGTTGGGGACAGGGAAATGTTCTTC.

This clone has just one count. The chain recombines TRBV4-1 with TRBJ2-3; possibly TRBD1 for D (5 bases). CDR1 is MGHRA, CDR2 YSYEKL, per germline. Trimming cost V 1 base and J 2 bases, with 16 bases left between them. This CDR3 is 17 amino acids long. The CDR3 sequence: CASSQATVGAPTDTQYF. CDR3 coding DNA: TGCGCCAGCAGCCAAGCCACGGTTGGGGCACCCACAGATACGCAGTATTTT.

This clone has only one observation. The chain combines TRBV24-1 with TRBJ2-5; D ambiguous. This CDR3 region has 13 residues. V was trimmed by 4 bases and J by 4 bases, leaving 9 bases between them. The germline V gene has CDR1 KGHDR and CDR2 SFDVKD. The CDR3 here is CATSDPPGETQYF. CDR3 DNA sequence: TGTGCCACCAGTGACCCCCCCGGAGAGACCCAGTACTTC.

This clone appeared a single time. The J gene is TRBJ2-7, the V gene TRBV29-1; possibly TRBD2 for D (6 bases). The CDR3 totals 12 residues. Between the trimmed V and J ends, which lost 4 bases and 5 bases, there was a span of 12 bases. Germline assignment: CDR1 SQVTM and CDR2 ANQGSEA. The CDR3 here is CSVGAGFNEQYF. CDR3 bases: TGCAGCGTTGGGGCGGGGTTCAACGAGCAGTACTTC.

The V and J genes are TRBV19 and TRBJ1-5; 7 positions match TRBD1. Germline V CDR1 and CDR2: LNHDA, SQIVND (reference sequence). Unmatched junction bases numbered 12, after V lost 9 bases and J lost 4 bases. The CDR3 is 15 amino acids. The CDR3 spells CASLMSGGSNQPQHF. CDR3 DNA: TGTGCCAGCCTTATGTCAGGGGGTTCAAATCAGCCCCAGCATTTT.

The rearrangement links TRBV5-4 to TRBJ2-1, with 9 bases lining up with TRBD2. J lost 2 bases, V lost 0 bases, and 6 bases had no gene match. The CDR3 is 17 residues long. The germline V gene encodes CDR1 SGHNT and CDR2 YYREEE (reference sequence). For the CDR3, the DNA is TGTGCCAGCAGCTTGGGAGGTAGCGGGAGTACCTACAATGAGCAGTTCTTC. It translates to CASSLGGSGSTYNEQFF.

The rearrangement links TRBV27 to TRBJ2-2; 8 bases match TRBD2. Germline V gene sequence: CDR1 MNHEY, CDR2 SMNVEV (reference sequence). The trim removed 6 bases at V and 4 bases at J, leaving 4 bases unmatched. The CDR3 is 14 residues long. The CDR3 DNA follows: TGTGCCAGCAGAACGGGGGGGGGCACCGGGGAGCTGTTTTTT. Amino acid sequence: CASRTGGGTGELFF.

The chain uses TRBV4-3 and TRBJ1-1; 7 bases line up with TRBD1. V was pared by 4 bases and J by 6 bases, with 5 bases of the junction left unmatched. The germline gives CDR1 LGHNA, CDR2 YSLEER. CDR3 length equals 13 residues. CDR3 protein: CASSPQGGAEAFF. The CDR3, as DNA: TGCGCCAGCAGCCCCCAGGGGGGAGCTGAAGCTTTCTTT.

The CDR3 DNA reads TGTGCCTCCAGCGTTGGTAGCGGGAGTGATGAGCAGTTCTTC. Translated: CASSVGSGSDEQFF. The V call is TRBV6-4, the J call TRBJ2-1, with TRBD2 matching over 9 bases. Germline values: CDR1 MRHNA, CDR2 SNTAGT. V was clipped by 11 bases and J by 8 bases; unmatched bases: 13. This CDR3 has 14 amino acids.

The genes are TRBV5-1 and TRBJ1-2; weak D call: TRBD1 (5 bases). Per the germline V gene, CDR1 is SGHRS and CDR2 is YFSETQ. V was trimmed by 1 base and J by 4 bases, leaving 11 bases between them. This CDR3 contains 14 residues. The CDR3 sequence: CASSLSTVVYGYTF. In DNA, the CDR3 is TGCGCCAGCAGCTTGTCGACAGTCGTCTATGGCTACACCTTC.

The chain has TRBV4-1 and TRBJ1-1; no clear D gene. Germline loops: CDR1 MGHRA, CDR2 YSYEKL. This CDR3 has 14 amino acids. V was cut by 0 bases and J by 4 bases, with 9 bases left in between. CDR3 in DNA: TGCGCCAGCAGCCAAGATCTTCAGGCCACTGAAGCTTTCTTT. This encodes CASSQDLQATEAFF.

The genes are TRBV10-3 and TRBJ2-2; 8 positions agree with TRBD2. CDR3 length: 17 residues. CDR1 ENHRY and CDR2 SYGVKD come from the germline V gene. V lost 9 bases, J lost 3 bases, and 15 bases stayed unmatched. In DNA, the CDR3 is TGTGCCATAGCCCCCCATAGCGGGACCGCGGACACCGGGGAGCTGTTTTTT. Amino acids: CAIAPHSGTADTGELFF.

This clone was seen just once. V and J are TRBV29-1 and TRBJ1-2; tentatively, D is TRBD1 (6 bases). The V gene lost 7 bases and the J gene lost 9 bases, with 18 bases spanning the gap. The CDR3 contains 12 residues. Germline values: CDR1 SQVTM, CDR2 ANQGSEA. The CDR3 DNA reads TGCAGCGGCGGACAGCTCGGACTCAGCTACACCTTC. Its translation is CSGGQLGLSYTF.

The chain combines TRBV7-9 with TRBJ1-2; TRBD1 is a possible D gene (6 bases). CDR3 length: 14 residues. Germline CDR1 reads SEHNR; CDR2 reads FQNEAQ (reference sequence). The ends were cut back, 1 base at V and 6 bases at J, with 12 bases in the middle. CDR3 residues: CASSLEAGVDGYTF. The CDR3 region has the DNA TGTGCCAGCAGCTTAGAGGCAGGGGTAGATGGCTACACCTTC.

The chain joins TRBV3-1 (or the pseudogene TRBV3-2) to TRBJ1-2; the D is unclear. The CDR3 extends over 11 amino acids. Trimming removed 5 bases from V and 8 bases from J, with 9 bases in between. CDR1 and CDR2 from the germline V gene are LGHDT and YNNKEL (reference sequence). The CDR3 coding sequence is TGTGCCAGCAGCTGGGCTCTCGGCTACACCTTC. It translates to CASSWALGYTF.

This clone was observed once. This rearrangement joins TRBV12-3 or TRBV12-4 to TRBJ2-3; D unresolved. Trimming pared 3 bases from V and 2 bases from J, leaving 3 bases between. The CDR3 contains 12 residues. DNA for the CDR3: TGTGCCAGCAGTTTTTACACAGATACGCAGTATTTT. Amino acids: CASSFYTDTQYF.

The V call is TRBV27, the J call TRBJ2-7; TRBD1 is a possible D gene (6 bases). The V end lost 6 bases, the J end lost 3 bases, and 9 bases lay between the germline ends. The CDR3 consists of 12 residues. Germline V lookup: CDR1 MNHEY, CDR2 SMNVEV (reference sequence). The CDR3 nucleotides are TGTGCCAGCAGGGGGGCGGGCTACGAGCAGTACTTC. Protein sequence: CASRGAGYEQYF.

This clone has a single count. The chain combines TRBV5-4 with TRBJ2-7, with a possible D match to TRBD2 (6 bases). Trimming removed 2 bases at V and 5 bases at J, with 14 bases between. CDR3 length: 14 residues. CDR1 is SGHNT, CDR2 YYREEE, per germline (reference sequence). CDR3 in amino acids: CASSFAGIDHEQYF. In DNA form, the CDR3 reads TGTGCCAGCAGCTTTGCGGGAATAGACCACGAGCAGTACTTC.